Listed here are 30 T cell receptor beta chains from one sample, sequenced in a study of beta chain features in type 1 diabetes. Study results and limitations: Significant though moderate, a shortening of TCRB CDR3s appeared in all four CD4+ subsets of Type 1 diabetes patients.

For these TCRs, the target antigens are not known. The entirety of the isolated RNA underwent reverse transcription, so expressed TCRB transcripts were sequenced. TCRdb's table, derived via immunoSEQ multiplex PCR, lists solely in-frame clones and lacks some. This table has about 170,000 clones, roughly 8% appearing once. Sequencing was done on a sample of central memory CD4+ T cells from blood. Receptors originate from a young man with type 1 diabetes.

This clone was seen only a few times. The chain couples TRBV29-1 to TRBJ2-5, with D perhaps TRBD1 (5 bases). The length of the CDR3 is 15 residues. Trimming removed 3 bases at V and 1 base at J, with 15 bases between. Germline V gives CDR1 SQVTM, CDR2 ANQGSEA. Written as DNA, the CDR3 is TGCAGCGTTGACCTCCGGGCAGGGTTCCAAGAGACCCAGTACTTC. As protein: CSVDLRAGFQETQYF.

The rearrangement joins TRBV9 to TRBJ1-2; 7 positions agree with TRBD1. CDR1 and CDR2 from the germline V gene are SGDLS and YYNGEE. This CDR3 comprises 15 residues. J was trimmed by 2 bases and V by 4 bases; bases with no gene match: 8. The CDR3 loop reads CASSLGQTTNYGYTF. CDR3 sequence (DNA): TGTGCCAGCAGCCTGGGACAGACTACGAACTATGGCTACACCTTC.

The chain has TRBV11-3 and TRBJ2-2; D is ambiguous. Trimming removed 5 bases from V and 6 bases from J, with 10 bases in between. The CDR3 is 13 residues long. Germline CDR1 and CDR2: SGHNT and YENEEA. The CDR3 loop reads CASSQSYAGELFF. For the CDR3, the DNA is TGTGCCAGCAGCCAGTCATATGCCGGGGAGCTGTTTTTT.

This clone showed up just a few times. V is TRBV2 and J is TRBJ1-5; no clear D. Germline CDR1 is SNHLY and CDR2 is FYNNEI. This CDR3 is 15 amino acids long. V lost 5 bases, J lost 5 bases, and 16 bases lay in between. CDR3 sequence: CASSSQAITYQPQHF. The CDR3 DNA reads TGTGCCAGCAGTAGCCAGGCGATTACCTATCAGCCCCAGCATTTT.

The chain has TRBV18 and TRBJ2-7; 11 bases match TRBD2. The CDR3 is 16 amino acids. Germline assignment: CDR1 KGHSH and CDR2 LQKENI. The trim removed 3 bases at V and 4 bases at J, leaving 8 bases unmatched. CDR3 in amino acids: CASSPGTSGGGYEQYF. CDR3 DNA: TGTGCCAGCTCACCCGGGACTAGCGGAGGGGGGTACGAGCAGTACTTC.

J is TRBJ2-3 and V is TRBV6-5; D gene unclear. Germline loops: CDR1 MNHEY, CDR2 SVGAGI. The ends were cut back, 0 bases at V and 3 bases at J, with 10 bases in the middle. The CDR3 runs to 15 residues. In DNA form, the CDR3 reads TGTGCCAGCAGTTACTCTCCCCTGGCTACAGATACGCAGTATTTT. Its protein product is CASSYSPLATDTQYF.

This clone was counted a few times. This rearrangement joins TRBV5-1 to TRBJ1-2, with no clear D. From germline, CDR1 is SGHRS and CDR2 YFSETQ. The V end was cut by 0 bases, the J end by 8 bases, with 11 bases between. This CDR3 region has 13 residues. The CDR3 bases are TGCGCCAGCAGCTTGGATTTTTTCTACGGCTACACCTTC. This sequence encodes CASSLDFFYGYTF. The full variable domain, with the rest looked up from reference TRBV5-1 and TRBJ1-2, is KAGVTQTPRYLIKTRGQQVTLSCSPISGHRSVSWYQQTPGQGLQFLFEYFSETQRNKGNFPGRFSGRQFSNSRSEMNVSTLELGDSALYLCASSLDFFYGYTFGSGTRLTVV.

This clone was detected ten times or more. This chain links TRBV15 with TRBJ2-6, with D maybe TRBD1 (5 bases). The germline V gene has CDR1 LNHNV and CDR2 YYDKDF (reference sequence). The CDR3 sequence is 16 residues long. Trimming pared 5 bases from V and 1 base from J, leaving 12 bases between. The CDR3 loop reads CATSGKGFSGANVLTF. Here the CDR3 DNA reads TGTGCCACCAGCGGAAAGGGGTTTTCTGGGGCCAACGTCCTGACTTTC.

This clone was seen only a few times. The chain combines TRBV28 with TRBJ2-1; 9 positions match TRBD2. The V gene's germline CDR1 is MDHEN and CDR2 SYDVKM. The CDR3 sequence is 16 residues long. V was clipped by 5 bases and J by 5 bases; unmatched bases: 10. For the CDR3, the DNA is TGTGCCAGCAGTGTGTTCCGCGGGAGGGACCACAATGAGCAGTTCTTC. Amino acids: CASSVFRGRDHNEQFF.

This clone was counted between two and nine times. The gene calls are TRBV5-6 and TRBJ2-1; D is perhaps TRBD1 (5 bases). This CDR3 has 13 residues. The germline V gene encodes CDR1 SGHDT and CDR2 YYEEEE. The V gene lost 2 bases and the J gene lost 8 bases, with 11 bases spanning the gap. The CDR3 nucleotides read TGTGCCAGCAGCTTCGCCAGGGCCGATGAGCAGTTCTTC. The encoded protein is CASSFARADEQFF.

The V call is TRBV5-1, the J call TRBJ2-7; weak D call: TRBD1 (7 bases). The CDR3 spans 14 residues. Germline values: CDR1 SGHRS, CDR2 YFSETQ. Trimming stripped 3 bases from V and 6 bases from J, with 16 bases between. The CDR3 DNA reads as TGCGCCAGCAGCTCAAATACAGGGGACTCCGAGCAGTACTTC. Translation gives CASSSNTGDSEQYF.

This clone was detected ten times or more. The chain recombines TRBV13 with TRBJ2-7; the D is unclear. V shed 0 bases and J shed 4 bases, with 4 bases lying between them. CDR1 and CDR2 from the germline V gene are PRHDT and FYEKMQ (reference sequence). This CDR3 spans 12 amino acids. The DNA of the CDR3 is TGTGCCAGCAGCTTAGGACAATACGAGCAGTACTTC. Amino acids: CASSLGQYEQYF.

In its sample, this clone was seen a few times. The V and J genes are TRBV4-2 and TRBJ2-3; TRBD1 agrees at 10 bases. Germline loops: CDR1 LGHNA, CDR2 YNFKEQ. The CDR3 loop spans 16 amino acids. After removal of 1 base from V and 3 bases from J, the junction contained 4 bases not matched to a gene. CDR3 sequence (DNA): TGTGCCAGCAGCCAAGGCGACAGGGGGCGGACAGATACGCAGTATTTT. It specifies CASSQGDRGRTDTQYF.

The chain combines TRBV30 with TRBJ2-7; 8 bases agree with TRBD1. CDR3 length: 14 amino acids. Germline CDR1 is GTSNPN and CDR2 is SVGIG (reference sequence). J was trimmed by 2 bases and V by 2 bases; bases with no gene match: 5. Written as DNA, the CDR3 is TGTGCCTGGAGTCCCGGGACAGGTACCTACGAGCAGTACTTC. Its protein is CAWSPGTGTYEQYF.

This clone was picked up a small number of times. The gene calls are TRBV6-6 and TRBJ2-1; D is possibly TRBD2 (5 bases). Trimming stripped 7 bases from V and 4 bases from J, with 14 bases between. CDR3 size: 14 residues. Germline CDR1 and CDR2: MNHNY and SVGAGI (reference sequence). The CDR3 sequence is CASNALSEYNEQFF. The CDR3 DNA follows: TGTGCCAGCAACGCGCTTAGCGAATACAATGAGCAGTTCTTC.

Details on this clone: This CDR3 is also generated by other DNA sequences in the sample. The genes are TRBV29-1 and TRBJ1-2; D not certain. This CDR3 is built from 12 residues. V was clipped by 1 base and J by 3 bases, with 6 bases between them. Germline lookup yields CDR1 SQVTM and CDR2 ANQGSEA. CDR3 residues: CSVEAGDYGYTF. Written as DNA, the CDR3 is TGCAGCGTTGAAGCCGGGGACTATGGCTACACCTTC.

CDR3 sequence (DNA): TGTGCCAGCAGCCAAGAGAAGGAGGCGGGAAGGGGACAGTTCTTC. Its protein is CASSQEKEAGRGQFF. This chain uses TRBV4-2 with TRBJ2-1, with a tentative D call TRBD2 (6 bases). The CDR3 spans 15 residues. Trimming left V 0 bases short and J 13 bases short, with 19 bases between. Germline CDR1 reads LGHNA; CDR2 reads YNFKEQ.

The chain joins TRBV5-1 to TRBJ2-1, with D perhaps TRBD2 (5 bases). Germline values: CDR1 SGHRS, CDR2 YFSETQ. The CDR3 runs to 15 residues. V shed 1 base and J shed 2 bases, with 10 bases lying between them. The CDR3 reads CASSLTGSPYNEQFF. The DNA of the CDR3 is TGCGCCAGCAGCTTGACGGGATCTCCCTACAATGAGCAGTTCTTC. Based on the CDR3 plus reference TRBV5-1 and TRBJ2-1, the full variable domain is KAGVTQTPRYLIKTRGQQVTLSCSPISGHRSVSWYQQTPGQGLQFLFEYFSETQRNKGNFPGRFSGRQFSNSRSEMNVSTLELGDSALYLCASSLTGSPYNEQFFGPGTRLTVL.

V usage is TRBV11-2 and J usage is TRBJ2-1, with D unresolved. The ends were cut back, 1 base at V and 6 bases at J, with 7 bases in the middle. Germline CDR1 and CDR2: SGHAT and FQNNGV. This CDR3 has 13 residues. Here the CDR3 DNA reads TGTGCCAGCAGCTTAGCGCTTAGCAATGAGCAGTTCTTC. Translating it yields CASSLALSNEQFF. The full variable domain, in which reference TRBV11-2 and TRBJ2-1 provide the parts outside the CDR3, is EAGVAQSPRYKIIEKRQSVAFWCNPISGHATLYWYQQILGQGPKLLIQFQNNGVVDDSQLPKDRFSAERLKGVDSTLKIQPAKLEDSAVYLCASSLALSNEQFFGPGTRLTVL.

This clone was recorded a few times. The rearrangement joins TRBV5-6 to TRBJ2-7; D uncertain. The CDR3 runs to 11 residues. Trimming left V 1 base short and J 6 bases short, with 5 bases between. CDR1 is SGHDT and CDR2 is YYEEEE in the germline V gene. The DNA for the CDR3 is TGTGCCAGCAGCTTGTACGGCGAGCAGTACTTC. Protein: CASSLYGEQYF.

This clone was counted only a few times. CDR3 loop: CASSLVPATYEQYF. DNA for the CDR3: TGTGCCAGCAGCTTGGTTCCTGCTACCTACGAGCAGTACTTC. The chain couples TRBV5-6 to TRBJ2-7; D remains unclear. Germline loops: CDR1 SGHDT, CDR2 YYEEEE. V was clipped by 0 bases and J by 2 bases, with 9 bases between them. The CDR3 is made up of 14 amino acids.

The J gene is TRBJ2-2, the V gene TRBV5-1, with 9 bases aligning to TRBD2. The germline CDR1 and CDR2 sequences are SGHRS and YFSETQ. Losses at the gene ends were 2 bases for V and 6 bases for J; bases not matched to a gene: 8. This CDR3 has 16 amino acids. The CDR3 spells CASSFTLAGLAGELFF. Here the CDR3 DNA reads TGCGCCAGCAGCTTCACACTAGCGGGTCTCGCCGGGGAGCTGTTTTTT. Complete variable domain (other parts from reference TRBV5-1 and TRBJ2-2): KAGVTQTPRYLIKTRGQQVTLSCSPISGHRSVSWYQQTPGQGLQFLFEYFSETQRNKGNFPGRFSGRQFSNSRSEMNVSTLELGDSALYLCASSFTLAGLAGELFFGEGSRLTVL.

To note about this clone: This sample includes further DNA sequences coding for the same CDR3. This chain connects TRBV5-1 to TRBJ2-7; maybe TRBD2 (6 bases). Trimming shortened V by 2 bases and J by 2 bases, and 11 bases separated the two germline ends. CDR3 length: 14 residues. Germline V gene sequence: CDR1 SGHRS, CDR2 YFSETQ. The CDR3 here is CASSFGGRAYEQYF. As DNA, the CDR3 is TGCGCCAGCAGCTTCGGGGGAAGGGCCTACGAGCAGTACTTC.

The rearrangement joins TRBV6-6 to TRBJ2-7, with no clear D. Trimming took off 5 bases at V and 4 bases at J, with 6 bases between the two ends. The CDR3 has 11 amino acids. In germline, CDR1 is MNHNY, CDR2 SVGAGI (reference sequence). The CDR3 nucleotides read TGTGCCAGCAGTCAGGCATACGAGCAGTACTTC. Translated, it gives CASSQAYEQYF.

The chain has TRBV28 and TRBJ1-5, with TRBD1 matching 8 bases. J lost 2 bases, V lost 2 bases, and 2 bases had no gene match. This CDR3 region has 15 residues. Germline CDR1 and CDR2: MDHEN and SYDVKM. The CDR3 loop is CASSLEGQGNQPQHF. The CDR3 region has the DNA TGTGCCAGCAGTTTAGAGGGACAGGGCAATCAGCCCCAGCATTTT.

In this sample, this clone turned up a few times. This chain joins TRBV5-1 and TRBJ2-3; D is ambiguous. Germline V lookup: CDR1 SGHRS, CDR2 YFSETQ. The CDR3 length is 15 residues. Trimming stripped 4 bases from V and 0 bases from J, with 12 bases between. CDR3 loop: CASSTTHQSTDTQYF. The CDR3 DNA reads as TGCGCCAGCAGCACCACACACCAAAGCACAGATACGCAGTATTTT.

This clone was recorded a few times. The chain recombines TRBV7-2 with TRBJ1-1, with D maybe TRBD1 (5 bases). Trimming removed 1 base at V and 8 bases at J, with 11 bases between. Germline V gene data show CDR1 as SGHTA and CDR2 as FQGNSA. This CDR3 comprises 13 residues. The CDR3 spells CASSLGKGLEAFF. The DNA for the CDR3 is TGTGCCAGCAGCTTAGGCAAGGGACTGGAAGCTTTCTTT.

There are a few counts of this clone. Here the CDR3 reads CASSLDRGRGYTF. CDR3 coding DNA: TGTGCCAGCAGCCTGGACAGGGGTCGCGGCTACACCTTC. The chain carries TRBV14 and TRBJ1-2; TRBD1 aligns across 9 bases. J gave up 8 bases and V 4 bases, and 5 bases lay outside the gene matches. Germline V CDR1 and CDR2: SGHDN, FVKESK. CDR3 length: 13 amino acids.

In this sample, this clone turned up many times. V and J are TRBV5-6 and TRBJ2-7; weak D call: TRBD1 (6 bases). There are 13 residues in the CDR3. V was cut by 2 bases and J by 5 bases, with 11 bases left in between. Germline V gene sequence: CDR1 SGHDT, CDR2 YYEEEE. The CDR3 coding sequence is TGTGCCAGCAGCTTACAGGGAACCCACGAGCAGTACTTC. Its protein is CASSLQGTHEQYF.

On this clone: Different DNA sequences within this sample yield the same CDR3. CDR3 nucleotides: TGTGCCAGCAGTTCGCGGGGGGGCCCCTACGAGCAGTACTTC. Its protein is CASSSRGGPYEQYF. The chain is built from TRBV27 and TRBJ2-7, with 9 bases fitting TRBD2. CDR3 size: 14 residues. V shed 4 bases and J 2 bases; nucleotides not matched to a gene: 3. The germline V gene encodes CDR1 MNHEY and CDR2 SMNVEV (reference sequence).